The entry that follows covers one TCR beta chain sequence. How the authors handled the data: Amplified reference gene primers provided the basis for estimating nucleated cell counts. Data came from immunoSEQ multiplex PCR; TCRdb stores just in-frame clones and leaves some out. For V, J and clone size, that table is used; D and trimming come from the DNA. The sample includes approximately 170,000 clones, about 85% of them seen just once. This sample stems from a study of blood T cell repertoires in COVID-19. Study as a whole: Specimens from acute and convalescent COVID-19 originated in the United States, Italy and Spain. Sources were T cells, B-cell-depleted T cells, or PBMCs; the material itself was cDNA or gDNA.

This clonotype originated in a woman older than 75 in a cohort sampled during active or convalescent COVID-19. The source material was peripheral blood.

DNA for the CDR3: TGTGCCAGCAGCTTACGGCGACTAGCGGTCCAAGAGACCCAGTACTTC. Its protein product is CASSLRRLAVQETQYF. The gene calls are TRBV7-9 and TRBJ2-5, with TRBD2 matching over 9 bases. CDR1 is SEHNR and CDR2 is FQNEAQ in the germline V gene (reference sequence). The CDR3 has 16 amino acids. Germline trimming cut 2 bases from V and 1 base from J; bases unmatched to any gene: 5.